This T cell receptor (beta chain) was obtained from a study of blood T cell repertoires in COVID-19. Study-wide background: Sample material is recorded as cDNA or gDNA derived from T cells, B-cell-depleted T cells, or PBMCs.

Per germline, CDR1 GTSNPN and CDR2 SVGIG (reference sequence). The CDR3 has 13 residues. Deletions cut 4 bases from V and 10 bases from J, with 17 bases between. This study enrolled people aged roughly 18 to 90 from roughly 22 US geographic areas. Two negative PCRs, clearance, or symptom resolution had been documented for recovered Cohort 3 donors. Profiling relied on immunoSEQ multiplex PCR, and the TCRdb table lists in-frame clones only, not all of them. The sample contains hundreds of thousands of clones, roughly 87% of which appear only once. The chain recombines TRBV30 with TRBJ2-1, with D perhaps matching TRBD2 (5 bases). The material sequenced was PBMCs or T cells enriched from blood (not recorded which). The origin of this receptor is a middle-aged woman who had recovered from COVID-19. In DNA, the CDR3 is TGTGCCTGGAACGTTGGGAGTGACCGCGAGCAGTTCTTC. Its protein product is CAWNVGSDREQFF.